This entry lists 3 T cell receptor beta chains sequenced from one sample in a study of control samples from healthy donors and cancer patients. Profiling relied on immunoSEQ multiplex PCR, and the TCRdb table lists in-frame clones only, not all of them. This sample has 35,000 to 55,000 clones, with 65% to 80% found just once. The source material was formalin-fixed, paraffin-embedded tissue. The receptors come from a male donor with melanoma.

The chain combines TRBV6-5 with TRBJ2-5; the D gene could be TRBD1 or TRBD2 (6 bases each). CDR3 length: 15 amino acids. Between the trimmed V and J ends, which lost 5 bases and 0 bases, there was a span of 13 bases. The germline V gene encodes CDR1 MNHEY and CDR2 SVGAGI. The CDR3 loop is CASSPRRGYQETQYF. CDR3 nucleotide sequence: TGTGCCAGCAGTCCACGGAGGGGGTACCAAGAGACCCAGTACTTC.

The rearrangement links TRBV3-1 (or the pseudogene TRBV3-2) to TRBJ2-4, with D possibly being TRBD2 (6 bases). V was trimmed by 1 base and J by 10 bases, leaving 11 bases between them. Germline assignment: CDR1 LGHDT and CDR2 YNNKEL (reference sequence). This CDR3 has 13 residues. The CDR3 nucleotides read TGTGCCAGCAGCCAAGTAGACGGAGGGATTCAGTACTTC. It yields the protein CASSQVDGGIQYF.

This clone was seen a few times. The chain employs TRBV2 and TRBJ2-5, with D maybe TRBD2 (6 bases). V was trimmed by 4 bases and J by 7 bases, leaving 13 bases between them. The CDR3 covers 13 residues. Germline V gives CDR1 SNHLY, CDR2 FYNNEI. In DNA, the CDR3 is TGTGCCAGCAGTGGGGGGACCGGGGGGACCCAGTACTTC. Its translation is CASSGGTGGTQYF.